This T cell receptor (beta chain) was documented in a study of cytomegalovirus exposure and HLA in healthy donors. There are 15 residues in the CDR3. V lost 3 bases and J lost 5, with 15 bases in between. Germline V lookup: CDR1 MGHRA, CDR2 YSYEKL. A note on this clone: Its antigen is unknown.

PCR employed 60 Vbeta and 13 Jbeta primers. Sequencing was performed with immunoSEQ multiplex PCR; in TCRdb, only in-frame clones are kept and a portion is missing. The sample contains about 80,000 clones, 62% of which appear only once. General study results and limits: Later analysis identified several of the most significant clusters that appeared linked to common viral pathogens.

The chain employs TRBV4-1 and TRBJ2-3; a weak D match, TRBD1 (6 bases). The clonotype was recovered from a male donor in good health and CMV-seropositive. The sequenced sample consisted of PBMCs. The CDR3 spells CASSHSLTGIDTQYF. As DNA, the CDR3 is TGCGCCAGCAGCCATAGCCTTACAGGGATAGATACGCAGTATTTT.